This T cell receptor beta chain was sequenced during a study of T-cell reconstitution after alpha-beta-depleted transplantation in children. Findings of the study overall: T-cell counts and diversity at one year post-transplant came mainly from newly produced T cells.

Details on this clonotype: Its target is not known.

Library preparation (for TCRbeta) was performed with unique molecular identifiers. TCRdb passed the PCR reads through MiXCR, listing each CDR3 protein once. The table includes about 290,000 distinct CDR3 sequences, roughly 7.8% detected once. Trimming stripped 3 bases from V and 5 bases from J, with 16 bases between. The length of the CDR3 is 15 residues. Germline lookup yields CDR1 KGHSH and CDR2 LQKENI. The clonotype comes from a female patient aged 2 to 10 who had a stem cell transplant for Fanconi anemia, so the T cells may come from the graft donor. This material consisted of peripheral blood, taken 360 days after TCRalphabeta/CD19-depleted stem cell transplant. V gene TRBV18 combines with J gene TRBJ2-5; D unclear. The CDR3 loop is CASSPASPPGETQYF. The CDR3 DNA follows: TGTGCCAGCTCACCTGCGTCTCCTCCCGGGGAGACCCAGTACTTC.